This T cell receptor beta chain was documented in a study of shared clonotypes between healthy human individuals. The length of the CDR3 is 17 residues. The germline CDR1 and CDR2 sequences are LNHDA and SQIVND (reference sequence). Deletions cut 0 bases from V and 4 bases from J, with 16 bases between. Naive CD8 cells lacked CD45RO, underwent positive selection for CCR7 and left out terminally differentiated effector memory CD45RA+ cells. Assay used: immunoSEQ multiplex PCR; TCRdb lists only in-frame clones, some missing. The sample consists of about 2 million clones, about 95% of them appearing once.

This clonotype was obtained from a young man in good health. Sequences were obtained from naive CD8+ T cells sorted from blood. This chain connects TRBV19 to TRBJ1-5, with TRBD1 as a possible D gene (5 bases). The CDR3, as DNA: TGTGCCAGTAGTATAGATCGGGAGGGACGGATAAATCAGCCCCAGCATTTT. It specifies CASSIDREGRINQPQHF.